This T cell receptor beta chain is from a study of OX40 agonist ivuxolimab in advanced cancers. The germline CDR1 and CDR2 sequences are MNHGY and SAAAGT. V shed 1 base, J shed 0 bases, and the junction held 7 bases outside the gene matches. This CDR3 region has 18 residues. Study outcomes and limitations: Certain nonresponders additionally had low normalized T-cell clonal expansion.

Regarding this clone: As yet, its antigen is unknown.

The repertoire was sequenced with immunoSEQ multiplex PCR; TCRdb's copy has only in-frame clones and lacks some. The table lists about 40,000 clones, around 82% of them singletons. Cycle 7 day 1, cycle 4 day 1, and baseline were the timepoints at which blood was sampled. The rearrangement joins TRBV6-8 to TRBJ1-4, with 8 positions matching TRBD1. The sequenced sample was CD4+ or CD8+ T cells sorted from blood, obtained in a trial of the OX40 agonist ivuxolimab. The sequence came from an adult with an advanced solid tumor such as melanoma, head and neck, liver or kidney cancer. CDR3 nucleotides: TGTGCCAGCAGTTACTTCCACAGGGGGGTAGCAACTAATGAAAAACTGTTTTTT. Translation: CASSYFHRGVATNEKLFF.